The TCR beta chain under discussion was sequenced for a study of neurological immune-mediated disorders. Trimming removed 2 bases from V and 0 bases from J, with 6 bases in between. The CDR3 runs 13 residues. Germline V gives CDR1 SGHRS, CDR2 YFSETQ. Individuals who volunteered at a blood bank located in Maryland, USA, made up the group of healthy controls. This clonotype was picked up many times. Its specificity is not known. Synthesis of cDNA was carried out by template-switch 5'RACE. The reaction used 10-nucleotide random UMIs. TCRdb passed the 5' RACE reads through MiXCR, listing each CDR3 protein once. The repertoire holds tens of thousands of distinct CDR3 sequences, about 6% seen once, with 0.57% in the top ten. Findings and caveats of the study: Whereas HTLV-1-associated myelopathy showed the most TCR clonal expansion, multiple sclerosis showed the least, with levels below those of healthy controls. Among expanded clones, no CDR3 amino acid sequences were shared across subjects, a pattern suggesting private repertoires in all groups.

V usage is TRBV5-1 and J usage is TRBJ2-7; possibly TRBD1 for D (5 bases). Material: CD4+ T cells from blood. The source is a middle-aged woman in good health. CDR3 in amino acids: CASSFTGSYEQYF. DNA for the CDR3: TGCGCCAGCAGCTTTACAGGCTCCTACGAGCAGTACTTC.